Presented here are 16 T cell receptor beta chains from one specimen sequenced in a study of tumor and adjacent non-tumor tissue in lung cancer. The library came from three nested PCR rounds adapted from ARM-PCR protocols. One entry per CDR3 protein, called by TCRdb with MiXCR from the multiplex PCR reads. Among 80,000 or so distinct CDR3 sequences listed, roughly 80% were seen once. The template was RNA from unsorted bulk tissue. Distant lung tissue was collected more than 3 cm away from the tumor edge. Sequencing was performed on distant non-tumor lung tissue. The source is a man between 60 and 75 years old with non-small cell lung cancer.

As regards this clonotype: This CDR3 is missing its conserved last phenylalanine or tryptophan, likely due to a read error. The rearrangement links TRBV11-3 to TRBJ2-3, with D perhaps TRBD2 (5 bases). V lost 5 bases, J lost 4 bases, and 10 bases lay in between. This CDR3 comprises 13 residues. Germline lookup yields CDR1 SGHNT and CDR2 YENEEA. The CDR3 coding sequence is TGTGCCAGCAGCCTTCAGAGGGCAGATACGCAGTATCTT. Protein sequence: CASSLQRADTQYL.

The rearrangement joins TRBV16 to TRBJ1-2, with unresolved D. CDR3 length: 13 amino acids. The germline gives CDR1 KGHSY, CDR2 FQNENV. The V gene lost 2 bases and the J gene lost 0 bases, with 4 bases spanning the gap. The CDR3 loop reads CASSQRANYGYTF. CDR3 DNA sequence: TGTGCCAGCAGCCAACGGGCTAACTATGGCTACACCTTC.

This clonotype showed up just a few times. This chain links TRBV4-1 with TRBJ1-1, with D hard to call. The germline V gene encodes CDR1 MGHRA and CDR2 YSYEKL. V lost 9 bases and J 2 bases, leaving 22 bases between the germline ends. CDR3 length: 16 amino acids. The CDR3 DNA is TGCGCCAGTAGCAGTGGCCCTACCTCTATTAACACTGAAGCTTTCTTT. This gives the protein CASSSGPTSINTEAFF.

Notes on this clonotype: This may come from a read error, since a much larger clone is one base off. The chain employs TRBV7-8 and TRBJ2-3, with D possibly called TRBD1 or TRBD2 (5 bases each). From germline, CDR1 is SGHVS and CDR2 FQNEAQ. The germline V and J ends were trimmed by 2 bases and 8 bases, with 17 bases remaining between them. CDR3 length: 15 residues. The CDR3 DNA is TGTGCCAGCAGCTTACCGGGACCCAAAGAGGTTACGCAGTATTTT. This codes for CASSLPGPKEVTQYF.

Worth noting for this clonotype: A read error may be the cause here, since a much bigger clone is one base away. The gene calls are TRBV6-4 and TRBJ2-2; D might be TRBD2 (5 bases). CDR1 is MRHNA and CDR2 is SNTAGT in the germline V gene. The CDR3 is made up of 16 amino acids. CDR3 sequence reads: CASSEVGRENTGELLF. In DNA, the CDR3 is TGTGCCAGCAGTGAAGTGGGAAGGGAGAACACCGGGGAGCTGCTTTTT.

With regard to this clonotype: A read error may produce the germline difference seen at one junction end. The J gene is TRBJ2-3, the V gene TRBV11-3; D may be TRBD1 or TRBD2 (7 bases each). The CDR3 length is 12 residues. The germline V gene has CDR1 SGHNT and CDR2 YENEEA. The CDR3 coding sequence is TGTACCAGCAGCTCAGGGGGGGCCAGTTGGTATTTT. It specifies CTSSSGGASWYF.

This clonotype was seen only once. This may arise from a read error, as a much more abundant clone is one base away. This chain links TRBV12-3 or TRBV12-4 with TRBJ2-5, with a tentative D call TRBD2 (5 bases). The CDR3 spans 15 residues. In DNA form, the CDR3 reads TGTGCCAACAGTTTGGGTCTAGCTCTCCAAGAGACCCAGTACTTC. As protein: CANSLGLALQETQYF.

As concerns this clonotype: This may arise from a read error, as a much more abundant clone is one base away. This chain links TRBV10-2 with TRBJ1-2, with 7 bases matching TRBD1. Germline V lookup: CDR1 WSHSY, CDR2 SAAADI. The CDR3 has 14 residues. This CDR3 is CANSESQGGYGYTF. In DNA, the CDR3 is TGCGCCAACAGTGAGTCGCAGGGGGGCTATGGCTACACCTTC.

The chain is built from TRBV4-1 and TRBJ1-3; D is ambiguous. The CDR3 sequence is 15 residues long. V was shortened by 0 bases and J by 1 base, with 7 bases between the two germline ends. CDR1 is MGHRA and CDR2 is YSYEKL in the germline V gene. DNA for the CDR3: TGCGCCAGCAGCCAAGAGTGGCAGTCTGGAAACACCATATATTTT. Protein: CASSQEWQSGNTIYF.

This clonotype was detected once. V and J are TRBV19 and TRBJ1-6, with 8 bases aligning to TRBD1. With 11 bases clipped from V and 6 bases from J, the junction kept 9 bases outside the gene matches. Germline values: CDR1 LNHDA, CDR2 SQIVND (reference sequence). CDR3 length: 14 residues. CDR3 loop: CASRRQGSNSPLHF. The CDR3 DNA sequence: TGTGCCTCCAGGAGACAGGGGTCTAATTCACCCCTCCACTTT. Full variable domain (outside the CDR3, taken from reference TRBV19 and TRBJ1-6): DGGITQSPKYLFRKEGQNVTLSCEQNLNHDAMYWYRQDPGQGLRLIYYSQIVNDFQKGDIAEGYSVSREKKESFPLTVTSAQKNPTAFYLCASRRQGSNSPLHFGNGTRLTVT.

Note on this clonotype: A read error may explain this, as a much larger clone is one base away. The chain is built from TRBV20-1 and TRBJ2-7; perhaps TRBD2 as D (5 bases). The germline gives CDR1 DFQATT, CDR2 SNEGSKA (reference sequence). The CDR3 extends over 12 amino acids. The CDR3 loop is CSSRVRDYEQYF. The CDR3, as DNA: TGCAGTTCTAGAGTGAGGGACTACGAGCAGTACTTC.

With regard to this clonotype: The CDR3 does not close with the conserved phenylalanine or tryptophan, likely indicating a read error. V is TRBV11-2 and J is TRBJ2-6; D gene uncertain. Germline values: CDR1 SGHAT, CDR2 FQNNGV. CDR3 length: 19 amino acids. Deletions cut 1 base from V and 0 bases from J, with 16 bases between. The CDR3 nucleotides read TGTGCCAGCAGCTTAGTTCCAAATGAGAGGCCCTCTGGGGCCAACGTCCTGACTATC. This translates into CASSLVPNERPSGANVLTI.

For this clonotype: One junction end disagrees with the germline gene, perhaps due to a read error. The chain uses TRBV29-1 and TRBJ1-1; D not certain. CDR1 is SQVTM, CDR2 ANQGSEA, per germline. The CDR3 has 13 residues. The DNA for the CDR3 is TGCAGCGTTGAGCAATCGCATTACACTGAAGCTGTCTTT. Protein sequence: CSVEQSHYTEAVF.

About this clonotype itself: One junction end disagrees with the germline gene, perhaps due to a read error. The chain employs TRBV6-2 or TRBV6-3 and TRBJ2-1, with a possible D match to TRBD1 (6 bases). The CDR3 loop spans 14 amino acids. The V gene's germline CDR1 is MNHEY and CDR2 SVGEGT. The DNA for the CDR3 is TGTGCCAACACCGACCGGACAGCCCACAATGAGCAGATCTTC. Translated, it gives CANTDRTAHNEQIF.

The chain is built from TRBV11-3 and TRBJ2-2; 9 bases fit TRBD2. V gave up 7 bases and J gave up 11 bases; unmatched junction bases: 23. The CDR3 spans 18 residues. Per the germline V gene, CDR1 is SGHNT and CDR2 is YENEEA. CDR3: CASNYRGAGGYRASELFF. The CDR3 DNA sequence: TGTGCCAGCAACTACCGGGGAGCGGGAGGATACAGAGCCAGTGAGCTGTTTTTT.

This clonotype was seen a single time. The chain is built from TRBV11-1 and TRBJ2-1; 10 positions agree with TRBD2. In germline, CDR1 is SGHAT, CDR2 FQDESV (reference sequence). J was trimmed by 7 bases and V by 4 bases; bases with no gene match: 7. This CDR3 is built from 15 residues. The CDR3 nucleotides are TGTGCCAGCAGCTCCCATAGCGGGGGGACGAATGAGCAGTTCTTC. Protein product: CASSSHSGGTNEQFF.